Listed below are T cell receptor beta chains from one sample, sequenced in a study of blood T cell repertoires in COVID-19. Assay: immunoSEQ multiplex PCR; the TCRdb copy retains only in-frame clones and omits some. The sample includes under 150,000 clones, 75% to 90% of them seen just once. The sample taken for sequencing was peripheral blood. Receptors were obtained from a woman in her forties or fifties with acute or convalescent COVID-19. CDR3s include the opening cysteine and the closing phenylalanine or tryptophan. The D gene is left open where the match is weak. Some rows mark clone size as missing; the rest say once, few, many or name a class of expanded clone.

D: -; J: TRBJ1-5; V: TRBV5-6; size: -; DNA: TGTGCCAGCAGCTTGGTGGGGCGAGATCAGCCCCAGCATTTT; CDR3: CASSLVGRDQPQHF
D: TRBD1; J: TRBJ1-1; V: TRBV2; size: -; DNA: TGTGCCAGCAGTTTTGACAGGGAAAGACTGGACACTGAAGCTTTCTTT; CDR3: CASSFDRERLDTEAFF
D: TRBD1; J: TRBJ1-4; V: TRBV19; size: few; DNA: TGTGCCAGTAAGGGGACAGAAGAAAAACTGTTTTTT; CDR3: CASKGTEEKLFF
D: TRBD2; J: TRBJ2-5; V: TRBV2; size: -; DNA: TGTGCCAGCTCGAGGAAGCGGGGGTACCAAGAGACCCAGTACTTC; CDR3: CASSRKRGYQETQYF
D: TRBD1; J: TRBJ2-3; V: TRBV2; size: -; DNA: TGTGCCAGCAGTGTAGGGACAGGGTCGTCAGATACGCAGTATTTT; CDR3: CASSVGTGSSDTQYF
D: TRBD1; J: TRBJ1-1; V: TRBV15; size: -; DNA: TGTGCCACCAGCAGACCTGACAGGGTGAACACTGAAGCTTTCTTT; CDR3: CATSRPDRVNTEAFF
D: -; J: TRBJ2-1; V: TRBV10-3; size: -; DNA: TGTGCCATCAGTGCTCTGGGGGCAGGTAACAATGAGCAGTTCTTC; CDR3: CAISALGAGNNEQFF
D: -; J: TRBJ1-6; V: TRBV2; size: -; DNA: TGTGCCAGCAGTTCCTCTCAAGTCAGTTCACCCCTCCACTTT; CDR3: CASSSSQVSSPLHF
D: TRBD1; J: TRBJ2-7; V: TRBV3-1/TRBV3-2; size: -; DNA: TGTGCCAGCAGCTATGGACAGGGGACCTACGAGCAGTACTTC; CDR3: CASSYGQGTYEQYF
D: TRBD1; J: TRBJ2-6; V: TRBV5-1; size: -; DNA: TGCGCCAGCAGCTCACAGGGGGCTGGGGCCAACGTCCTGACTTTC; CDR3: CASSSQGAGANVLTF
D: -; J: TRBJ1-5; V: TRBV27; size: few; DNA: TGTGCCAGCAGTTTTGACGGGACTGGGAATCAGCCCCAGCATTTT; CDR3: CASSFDGTGNQPQHF
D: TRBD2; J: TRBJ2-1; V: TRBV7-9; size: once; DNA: TGTGCCAGCACCCCAGCGGGAGTGTTGAATGAGCAGTTCTTC; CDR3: CASTPAGVLNEQFF
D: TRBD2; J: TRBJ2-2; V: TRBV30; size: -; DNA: TGTGCCTGGAGGGTCGGGACTAGCGGACCCGGGGAGCTGTTTTTT; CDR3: CAWRVGTSGPGELFF
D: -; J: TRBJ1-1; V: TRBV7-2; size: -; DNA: TGTGCCAGCAGCTTAAACGGGGGGAGAACTGAAGCTTTCTTT; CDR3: CASSLNGGRTEAFF
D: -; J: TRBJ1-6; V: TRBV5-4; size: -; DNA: TGTGCCAGCAGCTGGCAGGGTTCCAATTCACCCCTCCACTTT; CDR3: CASSWQGSNSPLHF
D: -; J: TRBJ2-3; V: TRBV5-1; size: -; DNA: TGCGCCAGCAGCTTAATGACAGCCGTCACAGATACGCAGTATTTT; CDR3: CASSLMTAVTDTQYF
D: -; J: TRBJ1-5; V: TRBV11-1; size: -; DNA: TGTGCCAGCAGCTCTACCGTGAATCAGCCCCAGCATTTT; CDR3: CASSSTVNQPQHF
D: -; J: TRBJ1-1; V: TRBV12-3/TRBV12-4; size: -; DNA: TGTGCCAGCAGTTCCCTGAGGGCCCCCGAGGCTTTCTTT; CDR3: CASSSLRAPEAFF
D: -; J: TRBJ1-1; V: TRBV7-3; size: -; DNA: TGTGCCAGCAGCTTAAGAGAGGGGGTAAGGGCCACTGAAGCTTTCTTT; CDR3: CASSLREGVRATEAFF
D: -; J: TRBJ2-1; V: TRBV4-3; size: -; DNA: TGCGCCAGCAGCCCAAACCCCGGGATAAGGACCTACAATGAGCAGTTCTTC; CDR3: CASSPNPGIRTYNEQFF
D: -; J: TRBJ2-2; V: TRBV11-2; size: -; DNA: TGTGCCAGCCGGCTGGGGGCATCCGGGGAGCTGTTTTTT; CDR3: CASRLGASGELFF
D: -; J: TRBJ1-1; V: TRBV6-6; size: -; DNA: TGTGCCAGCAGTTACGACCGCAGGGCCACTGAAGCTTTCTTT; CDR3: CASSYDRRATEAFF
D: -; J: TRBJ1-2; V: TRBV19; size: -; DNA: TGTGCCAGTAGTATGGGGGCCGGGGCTAACTATGGCTACACCTTC; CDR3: CASSMGAGANYGYTF
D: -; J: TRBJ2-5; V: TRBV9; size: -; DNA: TGTGCCAGCAGCGTAGCCAGTCGAGAGACCCAGTACTTC; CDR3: CASSVASRETQYF
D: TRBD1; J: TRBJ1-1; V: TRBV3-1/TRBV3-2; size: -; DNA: TGTGCCAGCAGCCGCCGACAGGGGGCCACTGAAGCTTTCTTT; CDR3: CASSRRQGATEAFF
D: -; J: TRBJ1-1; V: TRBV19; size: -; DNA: TGTGCCAGTAGTATAGACAGGGACACTGAAGCTTTCTTT; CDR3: CASSIDRDTEAFF
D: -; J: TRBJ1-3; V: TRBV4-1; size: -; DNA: TGCGCCAGCAGCCAGCGGCTACTCTTTGCCCCTGGAAACACCATATATTTT; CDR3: CASSQRLLFAPGNTIYF
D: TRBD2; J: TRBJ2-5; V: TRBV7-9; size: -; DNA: TGTGCCAGCAGGCCAATTGGACTAGTACGAAAAGAGACCCAGTACTTC; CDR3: CASRPIGLVRKETQYF
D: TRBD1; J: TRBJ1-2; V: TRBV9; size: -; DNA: TGTGCCAGCAGCGTAGCTGAGGACAGGGTCGGGTTTTATGGCTACACCTTC; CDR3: CASSVAEDRVGFYGYTF
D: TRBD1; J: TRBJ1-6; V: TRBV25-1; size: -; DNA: TGTGCCAGCATAGGGGACAGCTATAATTCACCCCTCCACTTT; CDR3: CASIGDSYNSPLHF
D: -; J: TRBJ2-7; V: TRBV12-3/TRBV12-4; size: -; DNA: TGTGCCAGCAGTCTGGACGCGGGTGACGAGCAGTACTTC; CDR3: CASSLDAGDEQYF
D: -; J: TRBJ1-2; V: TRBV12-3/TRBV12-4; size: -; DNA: TGTGCCAGTGCGTCATGGAGGAGCTATGGCTACACCTTC; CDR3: CASASWRSYGYTF
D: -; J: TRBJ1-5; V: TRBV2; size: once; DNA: TGTGCCAGCAGATGGCAGAATTATCAGCCCCAGCATTTT; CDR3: CASRWQNYQPQHF
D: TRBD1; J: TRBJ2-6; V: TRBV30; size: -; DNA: TGTGCCTGGAGTACAGGGGTAGGGGCCAACGTCCTGACTTTC; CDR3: CAWSTGVGANVLTF
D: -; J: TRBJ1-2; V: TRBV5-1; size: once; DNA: TGCGCCAGCAGCCCCGGAGGGGCAGGGCCCATTAACTATGGCTACACCTTC; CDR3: CASSPGGAGPINYGYTF
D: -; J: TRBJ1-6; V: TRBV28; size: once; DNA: TGTGCCAGCTTATCGACGGGTTCACCCCTCCACTTT; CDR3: CASLSTGSPLHF
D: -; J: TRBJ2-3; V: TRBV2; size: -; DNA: TGTGCCAGCAGTGAAGTGAGATCGTTGGGGGGTGGGAGCACAGATACGCAGTATTTT; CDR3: CASSEVRSLGGGSTDTQYF
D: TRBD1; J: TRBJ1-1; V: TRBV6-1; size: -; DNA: TGTGCCAGCAGTGACCCGACAGGGATGAGGACTGAAGCTTTCTTT; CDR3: CASSDPTGMRTEAFF
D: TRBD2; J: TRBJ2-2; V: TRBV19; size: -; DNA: TGTGCCAGTATAGGTTTAGCGGGAGCCGGGGAGCTGTTTTTT; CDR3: CASIGLAGAGELFF
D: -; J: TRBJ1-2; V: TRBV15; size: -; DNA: TGTGCCACCAGCAGAGGACGGGGTGGGGATGGCTACACCTTC; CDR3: CATSRGRGGDGYTF
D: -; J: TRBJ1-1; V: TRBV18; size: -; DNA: TGTGCCAGCTCACCTAGTTTAAGGGGCTTCTCTGGCACTGAAGCTTTCTTT; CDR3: CASSPSLRGFSGTEAFF
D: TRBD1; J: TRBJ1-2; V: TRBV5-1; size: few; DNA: TGCGCCAGCAGCTTGGAGACAGGGGGAGGGTATGGCTACACCTTC; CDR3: CASSLETGGGYGYTF
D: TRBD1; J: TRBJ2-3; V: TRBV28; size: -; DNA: TGTGCCAGCAGTTATGGACAGGTCTCTCATCTCAACACAGATACGCAGTATTTT; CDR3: CASSYGQVSHLNTDTQYF
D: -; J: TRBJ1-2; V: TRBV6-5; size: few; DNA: TGTGCCAGCAGCCGCCCCACCGGGACAAGCGGCTACACCTTC; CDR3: CASSRPTGTSGYTF